This T cell receptor (beta chain) was observed in a study of cytomegalovirus exposure and HLA in healthy donors. Overall study findings and caveats: Per a later analysis, HLA-associated TCR beta chains showed more clonal expansion than other, equally common TCR beta chains. Confirmation in vitro established that a few CMV-associated chains were specific for CMV antigens.

Trimming removed 3 bases at V and 3 bases at J, with 8 bases between. The CDR3 spans 13 residues. Germline V gene sequence: CDR1 SGHDN, CDR2 FVKESK. In this sample, this clone turned up a few times. The antigen is undetermined. Primers for the PCR totalled 60 Vbeta and 13 Jbeta. Profiling relied on immunoSEQ multiplex PCR, and the TCRdb table lists in-frame clones only, not all of them. The sample has some 170,000 clones, 70% to 75% seen once. The chain employs TRBV14 and TRBJ1-1; weak D call: TRBD1 (5 bases). Sequencing was carried out using PBMCs. The clonotype comes from a young man in good health and CMV-seropositive. DNA of the CDR3: TGTGCCAGCAGCCACCTCAGGGACACTGAAGCTTTCTTT. Translated, it gives CASSHLRDTEAFF.